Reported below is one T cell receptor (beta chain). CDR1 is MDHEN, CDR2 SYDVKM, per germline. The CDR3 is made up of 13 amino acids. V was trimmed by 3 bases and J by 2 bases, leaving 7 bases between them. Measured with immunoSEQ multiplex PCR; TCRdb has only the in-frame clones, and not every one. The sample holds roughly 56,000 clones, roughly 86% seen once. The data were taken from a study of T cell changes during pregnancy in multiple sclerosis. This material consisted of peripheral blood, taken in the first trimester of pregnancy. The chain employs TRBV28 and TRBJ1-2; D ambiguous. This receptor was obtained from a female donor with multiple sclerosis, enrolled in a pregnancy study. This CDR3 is CASSFAGNYGYTF. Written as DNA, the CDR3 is TGTGCCAGCAGTTTTGCGGGGAACTATGGCTACACCTTC.